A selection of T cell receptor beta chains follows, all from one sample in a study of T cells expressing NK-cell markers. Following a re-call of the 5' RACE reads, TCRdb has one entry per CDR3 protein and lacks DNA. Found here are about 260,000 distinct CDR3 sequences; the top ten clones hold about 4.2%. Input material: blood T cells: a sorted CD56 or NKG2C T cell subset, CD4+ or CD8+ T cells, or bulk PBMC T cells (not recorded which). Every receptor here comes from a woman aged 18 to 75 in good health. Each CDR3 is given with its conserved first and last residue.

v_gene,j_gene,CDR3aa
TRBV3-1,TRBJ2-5,CASSQARREETQYF
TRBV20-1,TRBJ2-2,CSARFTSGRAGELFF
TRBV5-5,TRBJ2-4,CASRQSATSVNIQYF
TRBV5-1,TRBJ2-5,CASEGANQETQYF
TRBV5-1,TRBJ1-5,CASSQSPTGNQPQHF
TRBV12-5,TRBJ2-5,CASGLVGKTQYF
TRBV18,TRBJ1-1,CASQSSANTEAFF
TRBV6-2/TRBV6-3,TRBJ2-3,CASTAEGQLTDTQYF
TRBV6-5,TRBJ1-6,CASSFYRDPGRSPLHF
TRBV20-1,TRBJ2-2,CSARRQALGELFF
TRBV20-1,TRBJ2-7,CSAKPGTGGYEQYF
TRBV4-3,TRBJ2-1,CASSQIIAGGYNEQFF
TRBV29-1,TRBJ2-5,CSVAGTEETQYF
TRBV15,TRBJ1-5,CATSRDRRIRTDGQPQHF
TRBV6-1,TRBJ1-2,CASSPDRGLNGYTF
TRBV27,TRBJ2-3,CASSLAGVSTDTQYF
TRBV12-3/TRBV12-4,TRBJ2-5,CASSFVQAGETQYF
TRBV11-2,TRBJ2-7,CASSFPGQGLASSYEQYF
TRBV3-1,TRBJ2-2,CASSQGHPNTGELFF
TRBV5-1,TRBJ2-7,CASSHTGTAYEQYF
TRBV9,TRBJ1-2,CASSAQRNYGYTF
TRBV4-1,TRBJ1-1,CASSQGRSEAFF
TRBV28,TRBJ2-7,CASISNYEQYF
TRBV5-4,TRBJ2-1,CASSFGRGNEQFF
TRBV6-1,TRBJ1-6,CASRTGGIYNSPLHF
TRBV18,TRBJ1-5,CASSPPINQPQHF
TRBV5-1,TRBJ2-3,CASSLSTDTQYF
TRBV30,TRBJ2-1,CAWSLKREGYNEQFF
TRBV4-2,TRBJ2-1,CASSQDSPGGVNEQFF
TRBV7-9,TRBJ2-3,CAGGGKYTDTQYF
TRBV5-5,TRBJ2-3,CASSRLLLVSDTQYF
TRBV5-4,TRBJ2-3,CASSVKGTGDTDTQYF
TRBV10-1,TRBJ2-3,CASSEQLTGADTQYF
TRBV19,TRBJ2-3,CASSIFSLTSTDTQYF
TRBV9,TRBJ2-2,CASSLDMNTGELFF
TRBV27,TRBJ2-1,CASSLSPRLAGDNEQFF
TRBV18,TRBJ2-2,CASSPTGTGELFF
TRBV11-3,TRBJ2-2,CASSSPREKNTGELFF
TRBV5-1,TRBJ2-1,CASSWRTSGRGNEQFF
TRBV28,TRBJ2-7,CASSPGTGFREQYF